The 29 T cell receptor beta chains below all came from one sample that was sequenced in a study of T cell repertoires in cytomegalovirus infection. TCRdb reprocessed the reads via MiXCR and lists one record per CDR3 protein. Of fewer than 300,000 distinct CDR3 sequences detected, about 25% appear once; the ten largest clones hold 14%. The sequenced sample consisted of PBMCs. All receptors come from a human donor in good health (CMV status not recorded). Some clones in this sample may be carry-over from other donors' samples.

In this sample, this clonotype turned up a few times. V gene TRBV6-2 or TRBV6-3 combines with J gene TRBJ2-2; TRBD2 matches 8 bases. Per the germline V gene, CDR1 is MNHEY and CDR2 is SVGEGT. The CDR3 contains 15 residues. After removal of 4 bases from V and 3 bases from J, the junction contained 4 bases not matched to a gene. This CDR3 is CASSSGSGDTGELFF. Written as DNA, the CDR3 is TGTGCCAGCAGTTCGGGTAGCGGGGACACCGGGGAGCTGTTTTTT.

This clonotype has just a few counts. The V gene is TRBV5-1, the J gene TRBJ2-2; 7 bases line up with TRBD1. The germline V gene has CDR1 SGHRS and CDR2 YFSETQ. Trimming cost V 5 bases and J 4 bases; bases outside gene matches: 5. CDR3 size: 14 residues. The chain's CDR3 is CASSTGTVTGELFF. The CDR3, as DNA: TGCGCCAGCAGTACCGGGACAGTCACCGGGGAGCTGTTTTTT.

For this clonotype: A much larger clone lies a single base off, so this may be a read error. This sequence joins TRBV7-4 and TRBJ1-1, with D perhaps TRBD1 (5 bases). V shed 5 bases and J shed 7 bases, with 11 bases lying between them. Germline assignment: CDR1 SGHVT and CDR2 SQSDAQ. This CDR3 has 12 residues. CDR3 loop: CASSPRGDEAFF. The CDR3 region has the DNA TGTGCCAGCAGCCCACGGGGGGATGAAGCTTTCTTT.

This rearrangement joins TRBV6-2 or TRBV6-3 to TRBJ1-5; 7 bases fit TRBD1. CDR3 size: 16 residues. CDR1 is MNHEY and CDR2 is SVGEGT in the germline V gene. V dropped 5 bases and J dropped 6; count of bases not matched to a gene: 13. Here the CDR3 DNA reads TGTGCCAGCAGTCGCCGAACAGGGGTTGGGACTCAGCCCCAGCATTTT. It codes for CASSRRTGVGTQPQHF.

The CDR3 spells CASSRTSGHYNEQFF. The CDR3 region has the DNA TGTGCCAGCAGCCGTACTAGCGGGCACTACAATGAGCAGTTCTTC. The gene calls are TRBV7-6 and TRBJ2-1; 9 nucleotides match TRBD2. The CDR3 totals 15 residues. The V segment lost 5 bases and the J segment 3 bases; nucleotides outside the gene matches: 5. The germline V gene has CDR1 SGHVS and CDR2 FNYEAQ.

The CDR3 spells CSVGVGRETQYF. CDR3 nucleotides: TGCAGCGTTGGTGTAGGGAGAGAGACCCAGTACTTC. The rearrangement joins TRBV29-1 to TRBJ2-5, with TRBD2 as a possible D gene (5 bases). V lost 4 bases to trimming and J lost 4 bases, with 10 bases between them. This CDR3 is built from 12 residues. Germline CDR1 and CDR2: SQVTM and ANQGSEA.

Many counts were recorded for this clonotype. The chain combines TRBV7-2 with TRBJ2-1; the D gene is possibly TRBD2 (6 bases). In germline, CDR1 is SGHTA, CDR2 FQGNSA. The CDR3 runs to 16 residues. V shed 3 bases and J shed 1 base, with 13 bases lying between them. CDR3 sequence: CASSLFSGISYNEQFF. Here the CDR3 DNA reads TGTGCCAGCAGCTTGTTTAGCGGTATTTCCTACAATGAGCAGTTCTTC.

This clonotype showed up many times. The gene calls are TRBV7-2 and TRBJ2-6; 8 bases fit TRBD1. The length of the CDR3 is 18 residues. Looked up from germline, CDR1 is SGHTA and CDR2 is FQGNSA. The J segment lost 4 bases and the V segment lost 1 base, leaving 9 bases of the junction unmatched. The CDR3 here is CASSLEGVRGRGANVLTF. The CDR3 DNA reads TGTGCCAGCAGCTTAGAAGGAGTCAGGGGGCGCGGGGCCAACGTCCTGACTTTC.

This chain joins TRBV2 and TRBJ2-3; D remains unclear. This CDR3 has 13 amino acids. V was clipped by 4 bases and J by 3 bases, with 8 bases between them. Germline CDR1 reads SNHLY; CDR2 reads FYNNEI. CDR3 region: CASSGVSTDTQYF. The CDR3 DNA reads TGTGCCAGCAGTGGGGTATCAACAGATACGCAGTATTTT.

The rearrangement uses TRBV7-2 and TRBJ1-2, with 9 bases that match TRBD1. Germline-derived CDR1 and CDR2 are SGHTA and FQGNSA. V shed 5 bases, J shed 6 bases, and the junction held 7 bases outside the gene matches. This CDR3 comprises 14 residues. The CDR3 nucleotides read TGTGCCAGCAGCCCGTGGACAGGGGAAGATGGCTACACCTTC. Its translation: CASSPWTGEDGYTF.

The gene calls are TRBV7-4 and TRBJ1-5, with D perhaps matching TRBD1 (6 bases). The CDR3 is 16 residues long. The V end lost 2 bases, the J end lost 4 bases, and 15 bases lay between the germline ends. Germline V gene data show CDR1 as SGHVT and CDR2 as SQSDAQ. The chain's CDR3 is CASSLTKGDTNQPQHF. The CDR3 DNA is TGTGCCAGCAGCTTAACGAAGGGGGACACTAATCAGCCCCAGCATTTT.

This sequence joins TRBV7-8 and TRBJ2-7; 9 bases align to TRBD1. Per germline, CDR1 SGHVS and CDR2 FQNEAQ. CDR3 length: 13 amino acids. V shed 6 bases and J 4 bases; nucleotides not matched to a gene: 4. The CDR3 coding sequence is TGTGCCAGCAGGGGGACAGGGCATTACGAGCAGTACTTC. Residues: CASRGTGHYEQYF.

In its sample, this clonotype was seen many times. DNA for the CDR3: TGTGCCAGCAGTGGTTTAGGCCAAGAGACCCAGTACTTC. It encodes CASSGLGQETQYF. The chain recombines TRBV25-1 with TRBJ2-5; D remains unclear. The CDR3 runs 13 residues. Germline V gene lookup returns CDR1 MGHDK and CDR2 SYGVNS. V lost 4 bases to trimming and J lost 1 base, with 7 bases between them.

About this clonotype: A much larger clonotype is one base distant, so this may be a read error. The chain joins TRBV7-2 to TRBJ1-4, with D unresolved. Trimming cost V 0 bases and J 0 bases, with 11 bases left between them. Germline V gene lookup returns CDR1 SGHTA and CDR2 FQGNSA. This CDR3 region has 17 residues. The CDR3 protein is CASSLAEAATTNEKLFF. CDR3 coding DNA: TGTGCCAGCAGCTTAGCCGAGGCAGCTACAACTAATGAAAAACTGTTTTTT.

The chain recombines TRBV6-2 or TRBV6-3 with TRBJ1-3, with D possibly matching TRBD1 (5 bases). V lost 5 bases, J lost 0 bases, and 8 bases lay in between. This CDR3 is 14 amino acids long. Per germline, CDR1 MNHEY and CDR2 SVGEGT. CDR3 in DNA: TGTGCCAGCAGTGGGGCCACCTCTGGAAACACCATATATTTT. It translates to CASSGATSGNTIYF.

This chain links TRBV19 with TRBJ1-5; TRBD1 aligns across 8 bases. The CDR3 has 13 amino acids. The junction had 6 bases not matched to a gene; V was cut back by 8 bases and J by 6 bases. Germline V CDR1 and CDR2: LNHDA, SQIVND (reference sequence). The CDR3 region is CASDRGLLQPQHF. The CDR3 bases are TGTGCCAGTGACAGGGGCCTTCTTCAGCCCCAGCATTTT.

This clonotype was observed many times. CDR3 residues: CASSRDSGANVLTF. CDR3 coding DNA: TGTGCCAGCAGCCGGGACTCTGGGGCCAACGTCCTGACTTTC. This rearrangement joins TRBV6-2 or TRBV6-3 to TRBJ2-6; a weak D match, TRBD2 (5 bases). V lost 6 bases to trimming and J lost 0 bases, with 6 bases between them. This CDR3 spans 14 amino acids. Germline V gene data show CDR1 as MNHEY and CDR2 as SVGEGT.

CDR3 residues: CASSGTSGTGVRTQYF. CDR3 bases: TGTGCCAGCAGCGGGACTTCCGGGACAGGGGTGAGAACGCAGTATTTT. The V call is TRBV9, the J call TRBJ2-3; 10 nucleotides align to TRBD1. Looked up from germline, CDR1 is SGDLS and CDR2 is YYNGEE. J gave up 9 bases and V 3 bases, and 13 bases lay outside the gene matches. The CDR3 consists of 16 residues.

The V and J genes are TRBV20-1 and TRBJ2-3; 7 bases match TRBD2. The CDR3 has 16 residues. In germline, CDR1 is DFQATT, CDR2 SNEGSKA (reference sequence). With V trimmed by 8 bases and J by 2 bases, 16 bases remained unmatched. In DNA, the CDR3 is TGCAGTATTGGGGGGGGGTCCTCTCGGAACACAGATACGCAGTATTTT. Translation gives CSIGGGSSRNTDTQYF.

This clonotype was found many times. This chain links TRBV7-2 with TRBJ2-5, with a weak D call TRBD2 (5 bases). The germline gives CDR1 SGHTA, CDR2 FQGNSA. This CDR3 has 14 residues. Between the trimmed V and J ends, which lost 5 bases and 3 bases, there was a span of 13 bases. CDR3 in DNA: TGTGCCAGCAGCGCAGCTGGACTTGAAGAGACCCAGTACTTC. This encodes CASSAAGLEETQYF.

This clonotype was seen repeatedly, ten times or more. The chain uses TRBV6-2 or TRBV6-3 and TRBJ2-7; no reliable D call. Germline CDR1 is MNHEY and CDR2 is SVGEGT. Trimming cost V 4 bases and J 6 bases, with 7 bases left between them. The CDR3 is made up of 11 amino acids. CDR3 coding DNA: TGTGCCAGCAGTTGGATCGGCGAGCAGTACTTC. It yields the protein CASSWIGEQYF.

This clonotype was seen just once. The rearrangement uses TRBV15 and TRBJ2-7, with TRBD1 identical over 8 bases. With V trimmed by 2 bases and J by 4 bases, 7 bases remained unmatched. CDR3 length: 15 amino acids. The germline V gene encodes CDR1 LNHNV and CDR2 YYDKDF (reference sequence). The CDR3 DNA reads as TGTGCCACCAGCAGACAGAGGACAGGGAATTACGAGCAGTACTTC. It specifies CATSRQRTGNYEQYF.

This clonotype was seen only a few times. The V gene is TRBV30, the J gene TRBJ2-7; D possibly corresponds to TRBD1 (5 bases). Deletions cut 0 bases from V and 6 bases from J, with 15 bases between. The germline V gene has CDR1 GTSNPN and CDR2 SVGIG (reference sequence). This CDR3 has 14 residues. DNA of the CDR3: TGTGCCTGGAGTGTAGTTCGGCAGGGTGGCGAGCAGTACTTC. Translated, it gives CAWSVVRQGGEQYF.

This clonotype was detected ten times or more. This rearrangement joins TRBV11-2 to TRBJ2-1, with 12 positions matching TRBD2. In germline, CDR1 is SGHAT, CDR2 FQNNGV. V trimming: 8 bases; J trimming: 9 bases; junction bases outside the gene matches: 11. CDR3 length: 15 amino acids. CDR3 in amino acids: CASGRLAGVYSEQFF. In nucleotides, the CDR3 is TGTGCCAGCGGTAGACTAGCGGGAGTATATAGTGAGCAGTTCTTC. The full variable domain, completed using reference TRBV11-2 and TRBJ2-1, is EAGVAQSPRYKIIEKRQSVAFWCNPISGHATLYWYQQILGQGPKLLIQFQNNGVVDDSQLPKDRFSAERLKGVDSTLKIQPAKLEDSAVYLCASGRLAGVYSEQFFGPGTRLTVL.

The CDR3 bases are TGCGCCAGCAGGAGGGGTGATCTCACAGATACGCAGTATTTT. This encodes CASRRGDLTDTQYF. This rearrangement joins TRBV5-1 to TRBJ2-3, with D tentatively TRBD1 or TRBD2 (5 bases each). The CDR3 totals 14 residues. Trimming took 5 bases from V and 2 from J, leaving 12 bases between them. Germline CDR1 and CDR2: SGHRS and YFSETQ. Filled out from reference TRBV5-1 and TRBJ2-3, the complete variable domain reads KAGVTQTPRYLIKTRGQQVTLSCSPISGHRSVSWYQQTPGQGLQFLFEYFSETQRNKGNFPGRFSGRQFSNSRSEMNVSTLELGDSALYLCASRRGDLTDTQYFGPGTRLTVL.

There are many counts of this clonotype. This chain connects TRBV5-6 to TRBJ2-5; TRBD1 is a possible D gene (5 bases). This CDR3 spans 14 amino acids. Trimming removed 4 bases from V and 5 bases from J, with 15 bases in between. Germline assignment: CDR1 SGHDT and CDR2 YYEEEE. CDR3 nucleotides: TGTGCCAGCAGCGAAGGACAAGGTGGGGAGACCCAGTACTTC. It translates to CASSEGQGGETQYF.

This clonotype was detected a few times. The chain combines TRBV30 with TRBJ2-1, with 7 nucleotides matching TRBD1. The CDR3 is made up of 13 amino acids. V lost 0 bases and J lost 9; bases outside the gene matches: 5. Per germline, CDR1 GTSNPN and CDR2 SVGIG (reference sequence). The CDR3 is CAWSVRPGGEQFF. CDR3 sequence (DNA): TGTGCCTGGAGTGTACGGCCAGGGGGTGAGCAGTTCTTC.

This clonotype was seen ten or more times. V gene TRBV28 combines with J gene TRBJ2-5; TRBD1 might be the D (5 bases). The CDR3 has 15 amino acids. CDR1 MDHEN and CDR2 SYDVKM come from the germline V gene. V shed 6 bases and J shed 5 bases, with 19 bases lying between them. CDR3 nucleotides: TGTGCCAGCAGCCCATCCCGACAGATTCGGGAGACCCAGTACTTC. This sequence encodes CASSPSRQIRETQYF.

The V call is TRBV18, the J call TRBJ1-3; tentative D call: TRBD1 (5 bases). V was cut by 1 base and J by 0 bases, with 10 bases left in between. This CDR3 has 16 residues. The V gene's germline CDR1 is KGHSH and CDR2 LQKENI. The CDR3 is CASSPRGTGSGNTIYF. The CDR3 DNA follows: TGTGCCAGCTCACCACGGGGAACAGGCTCTGGAAACACCATATATTTT.